This TCR beta chain was profiled in a study of early T cells in non-severe SARS-CoV-2 infection. Study context: Sequencing input comprised bulk RNA from unsorted whole blood; chain pairing was not available.

Findings of the study overall: Matching with VDJdb favored anti-spike CD8 responses (missing private and CD4 specificities).

Unique molecular identifiers were added to individual cDNA molecules. One entry per CDR3 protein, called by TCRdb with MiXCR from the 5' RACE reads. Of about 75,000 distinct CDR3 sequences in the sample, about 10% were seen once. In germline, CDR1 is SGHVS, CDR2 FQNEAQ. Between the trimmed V and J ends, which lost 5 bases and 10 bases, there was a span of 27 bases. The CDR3 spans 17 residues. At least ten counts were recorded for this clonotype. Its antigen is as yet unknown. The chain employs TRBV7-8 and TRBJ2-1; D is tentatively TRBD1 or TRBD2 (7 bases each). The source was whole blood, collected at baseline. The receptor was derived from an adult who was a healthcare worker with PCR-confirmed SARS-CoV-2 infection or an uninfected control (not recorded which). The CDR3 nucleotides are TGTGCCAGCAGCCCTCCGAGCGGGACAGTCAAACCTAGGGAGCAGTTCTTC. Translated, it gives CASSPPSGTVKPREQFF.